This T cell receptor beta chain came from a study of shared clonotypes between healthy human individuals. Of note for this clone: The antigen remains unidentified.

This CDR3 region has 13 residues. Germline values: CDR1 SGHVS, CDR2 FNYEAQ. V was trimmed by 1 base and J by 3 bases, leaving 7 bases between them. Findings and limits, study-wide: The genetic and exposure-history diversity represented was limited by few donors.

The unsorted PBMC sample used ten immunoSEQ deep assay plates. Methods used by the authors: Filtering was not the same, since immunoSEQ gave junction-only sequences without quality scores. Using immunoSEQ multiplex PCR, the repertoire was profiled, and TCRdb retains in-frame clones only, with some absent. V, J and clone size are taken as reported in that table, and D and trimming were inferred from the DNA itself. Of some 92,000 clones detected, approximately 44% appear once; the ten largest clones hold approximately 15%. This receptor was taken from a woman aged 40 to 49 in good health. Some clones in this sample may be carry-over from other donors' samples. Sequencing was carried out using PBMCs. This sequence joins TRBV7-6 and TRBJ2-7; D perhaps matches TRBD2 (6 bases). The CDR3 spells CASSLGLGYEQYF. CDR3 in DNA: TGTGCCAGCAGCTTAGGACTAGGCTACGAGCAGTACTTC. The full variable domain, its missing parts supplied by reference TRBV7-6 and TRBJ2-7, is GAGVSQSPRYKVTKRGQDVALRCDPISGHVSLYWYRQALGQGPEFLTYFNYEAQQDKSGLPNDRFSAERPEGSISTLTIQRTEQRDSAMYRCASSLGLGYEQYFGPGTRLTVT.